This passage covers 13 T cell receptor beta chains from one sample sequenced in a study of spatial heterogeneity in lung cancer. Findings of the study overall: In tumors, expanded intratumoral alpha and beta TCR counts tracked mutation counts.

The time point: sample taken at primary tumor resection. No antigens are known for them. MiXCR, run by TCRdb on the 5' RACE reads, gives a single entry per CDR3 protein. The repertoire consists of approximately 6,800 distinct CDR3 sequences, with about an eighth occurring once and the leading ten covering about 8.1%. Sequences were derived from lung tumor tissue, sampled at surgery. These receptors all stem from a male donor with early-stage non-small cell lung cancer.

This clonotype was seen repeatedly, ten times or more. The V gene is TRBV24-1, the J gene TRBJ2-1, with TRBD1 as a possible D gene (5 bases). From germline, CDR1 is KGHDR and CDR2 SFDVKD. The CDR3 consists of 18 residues. V was clipped by 0 bases and J by 8 bases, with 22 bases between them. The CDR3 is CATSDLPLKGPWGDEQFF. DNA of the CDR3: TGTGCCACCAGTGATTTGCCCCTAAAGGGGCCCTGGGGTGATGAGCAGTTCTTC.

By proportion, this clonotype is medium-sized. The gene calls are TRBV18 and TRBJ1-5; D might be TRBD1 (5 bases). Germline V gene lookup returns CDR1 KGHSH and CDR2 LQKENI. Trimming took 4 bases from V and 4 from J, leaving 11 bases between them. The CDR3 is 14 amino acids. CDR3 bases: TGTGCCAGCTCACAAGGGGCTGCGAATCAGCCCCAGCATTTT. It codes for CASSQGAANQPQHF.

By sample share, this clonotype is large. The chain carries TRBV20-1 and TRBJ2-3; TRBD2 is a possible D gene (7 bases). Trimming removed 5 bases from V and 4 bases from J, with 19 bases in between. CDR1 and CDR2 (germline): DFQATT, SNEGSKA (reference sequence). The CDR3 contains 15 residues. CDR3 nucleotide sequence: TGCAGTGCTCCTCCCGGAGGGGGGGCGTCAGATACGCAGTATTTT. This gives the protein CSAPPGGGASDTQYF.

This clonotype was recorded at least ten times. The CDR3 DNA reads TGTGCCAGCAGCTTAGACAGGGGGTTGGCTGGCTACACCTTC. Translating it yields CASSLDRGLAGYTF. This chain joins TRBV7-2 and TRBJ1-2; 8 bases align to TRBD1. Trimming cost V 1 base and J 7 bases; bases outside gene matches: 5. This CDR3 has 14 amino acids. The germline V gene has CDR1 SGHTA and CDR2 FQGNSA.

The sample holds many counts of this clonotype. The chain combines TRBV7-7 with TRBJ2-1, with TRBD2 identical over 11 bases. V was pared by 5 bases and J by 11 bases, with 5 bases of the junction left unmatched. This CDR3 contains 13 residues. Germline lookup yields CDR1 SSHAT and CDR2 FNYEAQ (reference sequence). CDR3 residues: CASSPTSGSKQFF. For the CDR3, the DNA is TGTGCCAGCAGCCCCACTAGCGGGAGTAAGCAGTTCTTC.

This clonotype came up many times. V and J are TRBV6-5 and TRBJ2-6; D is ambiguous. Trimming removed 7 bases at V and 0 bases at J, with 16 bases between. The CDR3 extends over 17 amino acids. Germline-derived CDR1 and CDR2 are MNHEY and SVGAGI. The CDR3 sequence is CASNLGRPYSGANVLTF. The DNA for the CDR3 is TGTGCCAGCAATCTTGGACGGCCGTACTCTGGGGCCAACGTCCTGACTTTC.

V is TRBV5-1 and J is TRBJ2-7, with a possible D match to TRBD1 (6 bases). This CDR3 is built from 14 residues. Germline CDR1 is SGHRS and CDR2 is YFSETQ. The V and J ends lost 0 bases and 3 bases respectively, with 10 bases between them. The CDR3 DNA reads TGCGCCAGCAGCTTGGAGGACAGCGACTACGAGCAGTACTTC. It codes for CASSLEDSDYEQYF.

This clonotype was detected ten times or more. V gene TRBV20-1 combines with J gene TRBJ1-1, with a possible D match to TRBD1 (6 bases). The CDR3 sequence is 15 residues long. CDR1 is DFQATT and CDR2 is SNEGSKA in the germline V gene (reference sequence). Trimming took 0 bases from V and 0 from J, leaving 11 bases between them. The CDR3 loop is CSARDFGGLNTEAFF. The DNA for the CDR3 is TGCAGTGCTAGAGATTTCGGGGGGCTGAACACTGAAGCTTTCTTT.

This clonotype was counted ten times or more. The chain combines TRBV24-1 with TRBJ2-3; D remains unclear. V was trimmed by 3 bases and J by 1 base, leaving 10 bases between them. Germline lookup yields CDR1 KGHDR and CDR2 SFDVKD. CDR3 length equals 15 residues. The CDR3: CATSDGGIRTDTQYF. DNA for the CDR3: TGTGCCACCAGTGATGGTGGGATACGCACAGATACGCAGTATTTT.

This chain uses TRBV29-1 with TRBJ2-2, with D possibly being TRBD2 (6 bases). The CDR3 runs 13 residues. V was pared by 7 bases and J by 1 base, with 10 bases between. Germline lookup yields CDR1 SQVTM and CDR2 ANQGSEA. The CDR3 DNA reads as TGCAGCGGTGGAGGGGAGAACACCGGGGAGCTGTTTTTT. As protein: CSGGGENTGELFF.

In its sample, this clonotype was seen many times. In this CDR3 the conserved last residue, phenylalanine or tryptophan, is missing, so a read error is likely. The rearrangement links TRBV12-3 or TRBV12-4 to TRBJ2-1; TRBD2 matches at 13 bases. This CDR3 spans 15 amino acids. Trimming removed 6 bases from V and 2 bases from J; junction bases left unmatched: 1. The CDR3 DNA is TGTGCCAGCAGAGGACTAGCGGGAGCCTACAATGAGCAGTTCTCC. As protein: CASRGLAGAYNEQFS.

By frequency in the sample, this clonotype is medium-sized (0.01 to 0.1%). This rearrangement joins TRBV5-5 to TRBJ1-5; the D is unclear. V was clipped by 0 bases and J by 7 bases, with 11 bases between them. The CDR3 is 14 residues long. Germline CDR1 is SGHKS and CDR2 is YYEKEE (reference sequence). The CDR3 loop is CASSLVQVGQPQHF. CDR3 coding DNA: TGTGCCAGCAGCTTGGTCCAGGTGGGGCAGCCCCAGCATTTT.

The gene calls are TRBV20-1 and TRBJ2-2; no clear D gene. Trimming removed 2 bases from V and 1 base from J, with 11 bases in between. Germline V gene data show CDR1 as DFQATT and CDR2 as SNEGSKA (reference sequence). This CDR3 contains 15 residues. The CDR3 DNA reads TGCAGTGCTAGATCCCGCAGTGGGAACACCGGGGAGCTGTTTTTT. Translating gives CSARSRSGNTGELFF.